The 10 T cell receptor beta chains listed next were all sequenced from one sample in a study of shared clonotypes between healthy human individuals. Data came from immunoSEQ multiplex PCR; TCRdb stores just in-frame clones and leaves some out. The table records about 470,000 clones, about 76% of them present only once. Sequencing used PBMCs. The receptor set was obtained from a woman in her thirties or forties in good health. Some clones in this sample may be carry-over from other donors' samples.

The rearrangement uses TRBV7-9 and TRBJ2-7; D perhaps matches TRBD2 (5 bases). The length of the CDR3 is 15 residues. Germline V gives CDR1 SEHNR, CDR2 FQNEAQ (reference sequence). The V gene lost 5 bases and the J gene lost 0 bases, with 14 bases spanning the gap. The CDR3 spells CASSHEGGLSYEQYF. The CDR3 DNA follows: TGTGCCAGCAGCCATGAAGGAGGCCTCTCCTACGAGCAGTACTTC.

The V call is TRBV5-4, the J call TRBJ1-1, with D possibly being TRBD1 (5 bases). V was pared by 4 bases and J by 3 bases, with 10 bases between. Germline V lookup: CDR1 SGHNT, CDR2 YYREEE (reference sequence). There are 13 residues in the CDR3. This chain's CDR3 is CASSARGDTEAFF. Written as DNA, the CDR3 is TGTGCCAGCAGCGCTAGGGGTGACACTGAAGCTTTCTTT.

The J gene is TRBJ2-2, the V gene TRBV10-2; 7 positions agree with TRBD1. Per the germline V gene, CDR1 is WSHSY and CDR2 is SAAADI. The CDR3 is made up of 16 amino acids. V lost 5 bases to trimming and J lost 7 bases; unmatched junction nucleotides: 13. This CDR3 reads CASSYRQGVDGGELFF. CDR3 DNA: TGCGCCAGCAGTTATAGGCAGGGGGTGGATGGCGGGGAGCTGTTTTTT.

As concerns this clone: Germline is not matched at one junction end, which may reflect a read error. The chain combines TRBV5-6 with TRBJ2-1; 8 positions agree with TRBD2. Germline V CDR1 and CDR2: SGHDT, YYEEEE. The CDR3 extends over 16 amino acids. The CDR3 loop reads CASSLGHLSGGNEQFF. The CDR3 DNA is TGTGCCAGCAGTTTGGGCCATTTGTCGGGAGGGAATGAGCAGTTCTTC.

In the case of this clone: At the DNA level, this CDR3 is encoded by other sequences in the same sample as well. The V gene is TRBV15, the J gene TRBJ1-3; the D is unclear. Germline assignment: CDR1 LNHNV and CDR2 YYDKDF (reference sequence). V lost 0 bases, J lost 0 bases, and 9 bases lay in between. The CDR3 has 16 amino acids. CDR3 nucleotide sequence: TGTGCCACCAGCAGAGATGCGGGTCCCTCTGGAAACACCATATATTTT. Translated: CATSRDAGPSGNTIYF.

Ten or more counts support this clone. The chain has TRBV7-3 and TRBJ2-1; 7 nucleotides align to TRBD1. V was pared by 5 bases and J by 7 bases, with 11 bases of the junction left unmatched. The CDR3 runs 15 residues. Per germline, CDR1 SGHTA and CDR2 FQGTGA. The CDR3 sequence is CASSRDSTSLNEQFF. CDR3 nucleotides: TGTGCCAGCAGCCGGGACAGCACGTCTTTAAATGAGCAGTTCTTC.

The rearrangement links TRBV28 to TRBJ2-1; no reliable D call. The CDR3 length is 14 residues. Germline assignment: CDR1 MDHEN and CDR2 SYDVKM. Trimming removed 7 bases at V and 2 bases at J, with 12 bases between. The CDR3 loop reads CASTPQRTYNEQFF. CDR3 bases: TGTGCCAGCACCCCACAGAGGACCTACAATGAGCAGTTCTTC.

In nucleotides, the CDR3 is TGTGCCAGCAGCTTAGTGGGGACAGGGGAAGTAGATGAGCAGTTCTTC. Amino acid sequence: CASSLVGTGEVDEQFF. The chain uses TRBV7-2 and TRBJ2-1; 10 bases are shared with TRBD1. The CDR3 has 16 amino acids. Trimming cost V 1 base and J 8 bases; bases outside gene matches: 8. Germline values: CDR1 SGHTA, CDR2 FQGNSA.

This clone was recorded at least ten times. The chain is built from TRBV10-3 and TRBJ2-3; D tentatively reads TRBD1 or TRBD2 (6 bases each). Per the germline V gene, CDR1 is ENHRY and CDR2 is SYGVKD. The CDR3 length is 14 residues. V lost 6 bases, J lost 2 bases, and 12 bases lay in between. CDR3 sequence (DNA): TGTGCCATCAGACAGGGACTGCCCACAGATACGCAGTATTTT. Its protein is CAIRQGLPTDTQYF.

This sequence joins TRBV28 and TRBJ1-2; 10 bases map to TRBD1. With V trimmed by 3 bases and J by 9 bases, 4 bases remained unmatched. This CDR3 is 13 amino acids long. The germline V gene has CDR1 MDHEN and CDR2 SYDVKM. This CDR3 reads CASSLGQGQRYTF. In nucleotides, the CDR3 is TGTGCCAGCAGTTTGGGACAGGGGCAGCGCTACACCTTC.